The rows below give T cell receptor beta chains drawn from one sample of a study of regulatory T cells in long-lasting Graves disease. TCRdb re-called the multiplex PCR reads through MiXCR, storing one row per CDR3 protein. Here the sample spans approximately 400,000 distinct CDR3 sequences, about 15% being singletons. The same data also went into a second study, on T cells in Graves' hyperthyroidism and ophthalmopathy.

The material sequenced was peripheral blood mononuclear cells (PBMCs), taken at new diagnosis, from a patient treated with antithyroid drugs. The receptors were gathered from a woman in her thirties or forties with Graves disease. Each CDR3 is given with its conserved first and last residue. A D gene is named only where the DNA matches it firmly. Not every row has a clone size; where given, it reads once, few, many or a size class.

V	size	J	D	CDR3	DNA
TRBV27	many	TRBJ2-7	-	CASSLKDTGAYEQYF	TGTGCCAGCAGTTTAAAGGACACCGGGGCCTACGAGCAGTACTTC
TRBV2	many	TRBJ1-5	-	CASSEGTPGNQPQHF	TGTGCCAGCAGTGAAGGGACACCCGGTAATCAGCCCCAGCATTTT
TRBV12-5	many	TRBJ2-7	TRBD2	CASGLGLAGVGEQYF	TGTGCTAGTGGTTTGGGACTAGCGGGAGTGGGCGAGCAGTACTTC
TRBV20-1	few	TRBJ2-1	TRBD2	CSARDQWTSGRNEQFF	TGCAGTGCTAGAGATCAATGGACTAGCGGGAGGAATGAGCAGTTCTTC
TRBV28	many	TRBJ2-7	-	CASSLGGSSPQSYEQYF	TGTGCCAGCAGTTTAGGGGGGTCCTCTCCTCAATCCTACGAGCAGTACTTC
TRBV7-8	many	TRBJ2-3	-	CASSFNRTVITDTQYF	TGTGCCAGCAGCTTTAATCGGACAGTGATCACAGATACGCAGTATTTT
TRBV28	many	TRBJ2-1	-	CASSSGLAYYNEQFF	TGTGCCAGCAGTTCAGGGCTAGCGTATTACAATGAGCAGTTCTTC
TRBV13	-	TRBJ2-1	TRBD1	CASSLGDRVPNEQFF	TGTGCCAGCAGCCTCGGGGACAGGGTTCCCAATGAGCAGTTCTTC
TRBV4-1	many	TRBJ2-7	TRBD2	CASSQEGSGSVYEQYF	TGCGCCAGCAGCCAAGAAGGAAGCGGGAGTGTCTACGAGCAGTACTTC
TRBV5-1	many	TRBJ2-3	TRBD2	CASSLSHGSGRRGTDTQYF	TGCGCCAGCAGCTTGAGTCACGGTAGCGGGAGAAGAGGCACAGATACGCAGTATTTT
TRBV27	few	TRBJ1-5	TRBD1	CASSPDRGLGNQPQHF	TGTGCCAGCAGCCCGGACAGGGGATTGGGCAATCAGCCCCAGCATTTT
TRBV5-5	few	TRBJ2-1	-	CASSLDHQQFF	TGTGCCAGCAGCTTGGATCACCAGCAGTTCTTC
TRBV11-2	many	TRBJ2-4	TRBD1	CASSLVYKGDSKNIQYF	TGTGCCAGCAGCTTAGTTTATAAGGGGGACAGCAAAAACATTCAGTACTTC
TRBV28	many	TRBJ2-5	TRBD1	CASSTPTGSETQYF	TGTGCCAGCAGTACACCGACAGGGTCGGAGACCCAGTACTTC
TRBV5-1	many	TRBJ2-3	TRBD2	CASSLVSGGADTQYF	TGCGCCAGCAGCTTGGTTTCGGGGGGAGCGGATACGCAGTATTTT
TRBV27	-	TRBJ1-2	TRBD1	CASSLGTGFYGYTF	TGTGCCAGCAGTTTAGGGACAGGGTTCTATGGCTACACCTTC
TRBV20-1	many	TRBJ1-2	-	CSARGWGSNYGYTF	TGCAGTGCACGAGGATGGGGCTCCAACTATGGCTACACCTTC
TRBV19	many	TRBJ2-1	-	CASRRGTAYNEQFF	TGTGCCAGTAGACGAGGGACTGCCTACAATGAGCAGTTCTTC
TRBV2	many	TRBJ2-6	TRBD1	CASRTGEAGANVLTF	TGTGCCAGCAGGACAGGGGAGGCTGGGGCCAACGTCCTGACTTTC
TRBV27	many	TRBJ2-7	-	CASSPGTAGKEQYF	TGTGCCAGCAGTCCCGGGACGGCCGGGAAGGAGCAGTACTTC
TRBV5-1	many	TRBJ2-3	-	CASSFGGATDTQYF	TGCGCCAGCAGCTTTGGAGGGGCAACAGATACGCAGTATTTT
TRBV7-6	many	TRBJ2-1	TRBD2	CASSSAGGNLGNEQFF	TGTGCCAGCAGCTCCGCGGGGGGAAATTTGGGCAATGAGCAGTTCTTC
TRBV4-1	few	TRBJ1-3	-	CASSATGSSGNTIYF	TGCGCCAGCAGCGCAACAGGGAGCTCTGGAAACACCATATATTTT
TRBV28	-	TRBJ2-1	-	CASSSLRDGTYNEQFF	TGTGCCAGCAGTTCCCTTCGGGACGGAACCTACAATGAGCAGTTCTTC
TRBV6-2/TRBV6-3	-	TRBJ1-5	-	CASSWGGGPNQPQHF	TGTGCCAGCAGTTGGGGGGGGGGTCCCAATCAGCCCCAGCATTTT
TRBV11-2	many	TRBJ2-3	TRBD2	CASSRRGAGGADTQYF	TGTGCCAGCAGCCGGCGGGGTGCGGGAGGCGCAGATACGCAGTATTTT
TRBV12-3/TRBV12-4	many	TRBJ2-3	-	CASSLWSISTDTQYF	TGTGCCAGCAGTTTATGGTCCATAAGCACAGATACGCAGTATTTT
TRBV3-1	few	TRBJ1-5	-	CASSQLRDQPQHF	TGTGCCAGCAGCCAACTACGGGATCAGCCCCAGCATTTT
TRBV27	many	TRBJ2-3	-	CASSYTGASTDTQYF	TGTGCCAGCAGCTACACGGGGGCCTCCACAGATACGCAGTATTTT
TRBV19	-	TRBJ2-4	TRBD2	CASSMGRGNIQYF	TGTGCCAGTAGTATGGGGAGGGGAAACATTCAGTACTTC
TRBV27	many	TRBJ2-7	TRBD1	CASSIDRGTYEQYF	TGTGCCAGCAGTATAGACAGGGGGACCTACGAGCAGTACTTC
TRBV20-1	few	TRBJ2-2	TRBD1	CSARAGGAGELFF	TGCAGTGCTAGAGCAGGGGGCGCCGGGGAGCTGTTTTTT
TRBV20-1	few	TRBJ2-7	TRBD1	CSATKGTGPGEQYF	TGCAGTGCTACGAAGGGGACAGGGCCCGGCGAGCAGTACTTC
TRBV13	many	TRBJ2-5	-	CASSGRSGVGETQYF	TGTGCCAGCAGCGGACGAAGCGGAGTGGGAGAGACCCAGTACTTC
TRBV29-1	few	TRBJ2-3	TRBD2	CSVEHGTSGSWGTDTQYF	TGCAGCGTTGAACATGGGACTAGCGGGAGTTGGGGCACAGATACGCAGTATTTT